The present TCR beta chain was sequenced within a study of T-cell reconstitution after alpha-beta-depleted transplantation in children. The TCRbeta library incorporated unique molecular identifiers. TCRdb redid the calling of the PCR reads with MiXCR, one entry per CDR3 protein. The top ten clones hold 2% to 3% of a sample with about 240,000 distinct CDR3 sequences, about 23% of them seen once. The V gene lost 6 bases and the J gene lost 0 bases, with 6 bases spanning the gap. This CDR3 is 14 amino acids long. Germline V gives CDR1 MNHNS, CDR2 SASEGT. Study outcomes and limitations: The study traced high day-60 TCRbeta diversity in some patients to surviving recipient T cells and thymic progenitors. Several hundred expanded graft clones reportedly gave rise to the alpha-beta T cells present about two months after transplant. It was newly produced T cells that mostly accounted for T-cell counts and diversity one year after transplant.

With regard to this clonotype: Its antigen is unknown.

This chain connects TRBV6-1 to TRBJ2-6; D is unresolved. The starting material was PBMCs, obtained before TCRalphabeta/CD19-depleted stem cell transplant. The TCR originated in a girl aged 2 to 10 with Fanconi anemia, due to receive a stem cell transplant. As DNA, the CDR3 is TGTGCCAGCAGGAGACTCTCTGGGGCCAACGTCCTGACTTTC. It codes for CASRRLSGANVLTF.